This T cell receptor beta chain derives from a study of cytomegalovirus exposure and HLA in healthy donors. The wider study: Membership in the Caucasian-associated ancestry cluster was found for 65% to 85% of nearly 400 genotyped donors.

Study-level results: Associated with cytomegalovirus, according to the listing, were about 160 TCR beta chains. Sequencing likely produced, as an artifact, a cluster of highly shared sequence variants.

PCR was performed using 60 Vbeta and 13 Jbeta primers. Method: immunoSEQ multiplex PCR; TCRdb's copy keeps in-frame clones and lacks some. The sample carries roughly 150,000 clones, 75% recorded once. CDR1 MGHRA and CDR2 YSYEKL come from the germline V gene. This CDR3 region has 16 residues. Trimming took off 1 base at V and 6 bases at J, with 16 bases between the two ends. In regard to this clone: Its cognate antigen is unknown.

The gene calls are TRBV4-1 and TRBJ1-5, with a tentative D call TRBD1 (5 bases). The sequenced sample consisted of PBMCs. This clonotype was sampled from a young man in good health and CMV-seropositive. The CDR3 protein is CASSQGGGGVGQPQHF. CDR3 coding DNA: TGCGCCAGCAGCCAAGGCGGTGGGGGGGTTGGTCAGCCCCAGCATTTT.